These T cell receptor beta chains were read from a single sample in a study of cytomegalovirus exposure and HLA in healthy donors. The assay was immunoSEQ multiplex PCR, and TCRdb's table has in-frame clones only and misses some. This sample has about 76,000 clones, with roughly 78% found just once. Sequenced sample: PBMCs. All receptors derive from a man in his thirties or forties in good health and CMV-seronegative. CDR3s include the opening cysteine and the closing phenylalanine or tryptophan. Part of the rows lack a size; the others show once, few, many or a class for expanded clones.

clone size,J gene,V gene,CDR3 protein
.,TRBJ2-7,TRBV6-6,CASNPQGYEQYF
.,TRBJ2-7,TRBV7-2,CASTQSQGGSYEQYF
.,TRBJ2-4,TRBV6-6,CASSSAERDIQYF
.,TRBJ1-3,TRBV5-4,CASSLKTGGGNTIYF
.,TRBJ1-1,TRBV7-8,CASSLEIRTISTEAFF
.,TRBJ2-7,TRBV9,CASSPGYEQYF
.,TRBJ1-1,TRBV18,CASSPWRGNTEAFF
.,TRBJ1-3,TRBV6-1,CASSDPREGRGNTIYF
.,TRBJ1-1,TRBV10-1,CASLGRGGINTEAFF
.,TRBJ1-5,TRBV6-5,CASSTDRGNQPQHF
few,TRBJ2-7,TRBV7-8,CASSKGGAYEQYF
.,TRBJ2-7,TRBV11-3,CASSPGGRGYEQYF
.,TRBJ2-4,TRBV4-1,CASSLRQGKNIQYF